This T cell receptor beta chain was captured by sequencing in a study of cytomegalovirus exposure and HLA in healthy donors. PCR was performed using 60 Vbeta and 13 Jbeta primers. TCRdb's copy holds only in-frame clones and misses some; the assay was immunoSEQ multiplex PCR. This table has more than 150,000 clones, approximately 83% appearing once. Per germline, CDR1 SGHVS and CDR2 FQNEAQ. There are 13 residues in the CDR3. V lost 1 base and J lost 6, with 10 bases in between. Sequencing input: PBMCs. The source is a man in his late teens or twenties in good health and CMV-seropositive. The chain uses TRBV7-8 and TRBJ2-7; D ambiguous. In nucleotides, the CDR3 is TGTGCCAGCAGCTTAGTAGACACTTTCGAGCAGTACTTC. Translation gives CASSLVDTFEQYF.